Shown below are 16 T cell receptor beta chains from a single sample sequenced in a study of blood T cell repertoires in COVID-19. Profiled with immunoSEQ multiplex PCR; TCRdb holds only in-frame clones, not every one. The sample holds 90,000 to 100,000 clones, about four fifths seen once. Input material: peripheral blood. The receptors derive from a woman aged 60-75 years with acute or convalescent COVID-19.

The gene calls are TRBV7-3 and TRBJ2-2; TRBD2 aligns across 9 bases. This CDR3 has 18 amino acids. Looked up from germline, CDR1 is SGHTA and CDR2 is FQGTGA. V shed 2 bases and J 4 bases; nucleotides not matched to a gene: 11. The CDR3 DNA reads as TGTGCCAGCAGCTTAGTGGCTAGAGGACTAGCGCCCACCGGGGAGCTGTTTTTT. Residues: CASSLVARGLAPTGELFF.

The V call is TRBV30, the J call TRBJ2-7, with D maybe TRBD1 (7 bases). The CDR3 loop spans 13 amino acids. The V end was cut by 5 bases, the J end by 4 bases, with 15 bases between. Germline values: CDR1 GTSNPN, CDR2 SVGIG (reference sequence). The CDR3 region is CAWAGQNPYEQYF. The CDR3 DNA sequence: TGTGCCTGGGCGGGACAGAACCCTTACGAGCAGTACTTC.

The CDR3 coding sequence is TGTGCCAGCAGAGCGGGGAGAGGGGGAAATGAGCAGTTCTTC. Translated, it gives CASRAGRGGNEQFF. The rearrangement links TRBV6-6 to TRBJ2-1; maybe TRBD2 (7 bases). This CDR3 region has 14 residues. CDR1 MNHNY and CDR2 SVGAGI come from the germline V gene (reference sequence). Trimming took off 6 bases at V and 7 bases at J, with 16 bases between the two ends.

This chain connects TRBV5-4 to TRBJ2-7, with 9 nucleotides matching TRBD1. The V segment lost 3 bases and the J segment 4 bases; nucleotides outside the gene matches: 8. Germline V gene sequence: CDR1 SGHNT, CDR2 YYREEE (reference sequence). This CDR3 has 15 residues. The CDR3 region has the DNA TGTGCCAGCAGCTGGAAGGGACAGGGAGGGTACGAGCAGTACTTC. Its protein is CASSWKGQGGYEQYF.

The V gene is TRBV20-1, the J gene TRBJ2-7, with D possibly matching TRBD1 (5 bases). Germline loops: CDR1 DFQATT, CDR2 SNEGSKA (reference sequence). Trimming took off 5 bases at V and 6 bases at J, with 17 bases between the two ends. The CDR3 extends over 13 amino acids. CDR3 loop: CSAGVPSGPEQYF. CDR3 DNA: TGCAGTGCTGGTGTTCCATCAGGGCCCGAGCAGTACTTC.

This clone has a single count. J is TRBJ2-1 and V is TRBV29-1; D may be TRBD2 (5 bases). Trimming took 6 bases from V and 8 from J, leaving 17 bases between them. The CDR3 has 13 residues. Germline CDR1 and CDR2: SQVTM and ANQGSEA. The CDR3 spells CSVSRGRWDEQFF. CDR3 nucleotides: TGCAGCGTGTCCCGAGGGCGGTGGGATGAGCAGTTCTTC.

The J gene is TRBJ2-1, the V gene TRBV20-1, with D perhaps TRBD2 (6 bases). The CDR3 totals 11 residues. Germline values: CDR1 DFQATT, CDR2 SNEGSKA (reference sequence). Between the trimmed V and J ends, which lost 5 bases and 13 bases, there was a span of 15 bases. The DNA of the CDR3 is TGCAGTGCTCCCAACCGGGACTCCCAGTTCTTC. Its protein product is CSAPNRDSQFF.

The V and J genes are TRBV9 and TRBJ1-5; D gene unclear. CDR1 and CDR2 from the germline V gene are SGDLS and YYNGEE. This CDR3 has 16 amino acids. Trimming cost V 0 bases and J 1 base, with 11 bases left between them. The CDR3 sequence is CASSVGAGGSNQPQHF. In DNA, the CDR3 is TGTGCCAGCAGCGTAGGGGCGGGAGGGAGCAATCAGCCCCAGCATTTT.

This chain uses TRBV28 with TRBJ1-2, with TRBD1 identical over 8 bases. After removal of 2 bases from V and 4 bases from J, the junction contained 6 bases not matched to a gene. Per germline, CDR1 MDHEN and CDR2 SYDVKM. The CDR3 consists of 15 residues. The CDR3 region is CASSLPIDRGYGYTF. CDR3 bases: TGTGCCAGCAGTTTACCCATCGACAGGGGCTATGGCTACACCTTC.

CDR3 DNA: TGTGCCAGCAGTCCCCTACGTTTGTACACTGAAGCTTTCTTT. This translates into CASSPLRLYTEAFF. This chain connects TRBV27 to TRBJ1-1; D not certain. The germline CDR1 and CDR2 sequences are MNHEY and SMNVEV (reference sequence). Trimming removed 5 bases from V and 3 bases from J, with 13 bases in between. The CDR3 runs to 14 residues.

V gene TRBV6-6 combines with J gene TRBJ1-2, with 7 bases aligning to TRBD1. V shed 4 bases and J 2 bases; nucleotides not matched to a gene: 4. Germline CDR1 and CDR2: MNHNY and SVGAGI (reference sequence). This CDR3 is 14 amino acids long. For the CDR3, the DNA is TGTGCCAGCAGTTCGAACAGGGGAAACTATGGCTACACCTTC. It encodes CASSSNRGNYGYTF.

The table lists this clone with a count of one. DNA of the CDR3: TGTGCCAGCAGCCCTGGACTCTTGAACACCGGGGAGCTGTTTTTT. Protein sequence: CASSPGLLNTGELFF. The chain recombines TRBV11-2 with TRBJ2-2; D perhaps matches TRBD2 (5 bases). This CDR3 comprises 15 residues. V shed 5 bases and J shed 1 base, with 11 bases lying between them. Per the germline V gene, CDR1 is SGHAT and CDR2 is FQNNGV.

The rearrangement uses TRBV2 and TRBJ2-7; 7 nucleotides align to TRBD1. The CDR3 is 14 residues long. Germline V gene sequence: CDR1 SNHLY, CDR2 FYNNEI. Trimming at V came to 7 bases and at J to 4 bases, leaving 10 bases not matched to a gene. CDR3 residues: CASIIEGQAYEQYF. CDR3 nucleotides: TGTGCCAGCATTATTGAAGGACAGGCTTACGAGCAGTACTTC. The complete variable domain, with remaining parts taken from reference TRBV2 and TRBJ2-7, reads EPEVTQTPSHQVTQMGQEVILRCVPISNHLYFYWYRQILGQKVEFLVSFYNNEISEKSEIFDDQFSVERPDGSNFTLKIRSTKLEDSAMYFCASIIEGQAYEQYFGPGTRLTVT.

The CDR3 spells CASSSVGQGIPGELFF. DNA for the CDR3: TGTGCCAGCAGCTCCGTGGGACAGGGGATCCCCGGGGAGCTGTTTTTT. The V gene is TRBV28, the J gene TRBJ2-2; TRBD1 matches at 10 bases. The ends lost 6 bases at V and 6 bases at J; junction bases unmatched: 10. CDR1 is MDHEN and CDR2 is SYDVKM in the germline V gene. This CDR3 comprises 16 residues.

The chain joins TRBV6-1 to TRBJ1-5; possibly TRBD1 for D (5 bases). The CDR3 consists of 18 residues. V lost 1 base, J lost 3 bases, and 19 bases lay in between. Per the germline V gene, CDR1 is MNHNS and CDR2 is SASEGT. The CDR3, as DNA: TGTGCCAGCAGTGAAGAAGGAGGGGCCCTGGGGATCAATCAGCCCCAGCATTTT. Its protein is CASSEEGGALGINQPQHF.

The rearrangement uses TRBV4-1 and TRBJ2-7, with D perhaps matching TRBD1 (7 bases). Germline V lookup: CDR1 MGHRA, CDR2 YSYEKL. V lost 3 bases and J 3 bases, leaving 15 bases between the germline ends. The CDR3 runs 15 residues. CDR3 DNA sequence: TGCGCCAGCAGCCAGCCGACAGGGAGGTACTACGAGCAGTACTTC. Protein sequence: CASSQPTGRYYEQYF.